A selection of T cell receptor beta chains follows, all from one sample in a study of blood T cell repertoires in COVID-19. The protocol was immunoSEQ multiplex PCR, while the TCRdb copy is restricted to in-frame clones and leaves out a portion. The sample contains over 45,000 clones, roughly 89% of which appear only once. The source material was peripheral blood. Receptor source: a woman aged 55-70 years with COVID-19, enrolled during active disease. Each CDR3 is given with its conserved first and last residue. Fields, in order: V gene, clone size, J gene, D gene, CDR3 protein, CDR3 DNA. D genes are given only for firm matches. Expanded clones are given a class, and other clones once, few, many or no size at all.

>TRBV11-3|NA|TRBJ1-1|TRBD1
CASSLDVRGQVNTEAFF
TGTGCCAGCAGCTTAGATGTCAGGGGGCAGGTGAACACTGAAGCTTTCTTT
>TRBV5-6|NA|TRBJ2-1|TRBD2
CASSLLGLDEAEQFF
TGTGCCAGCAGCTTGTTGGGACTAGACGAGGCTGAGCAGTTCTTC
>TRBV7-2|NA|TRBJ1-5|NA
CASSLVMGSNQPQHF
TGTGCCAGCAGCTTAGTCATGGGCAGCAATCAGCCCCAGCATTTT
>TRBV18|NA|TRBJ1-4|NA
CASSPLGIEEKLFF
TGTGCCAGCTCACCACTCGGGATTGAGGAAAAACTGTTTTTT
>TRBV29-1|once|TRBJ2-5|NA
CSVDRGAGETQYF
TGCAGCGTTGATCGGGGGGCCGGGGAGACCCAGTACTTC
>TRBV6-2/TRBV6-3|NA|TRBJ1-6|TRBD1
CASSGQASSYNSPLHF
TGTGCCAGCAGTGGACAGGCAAGCTCCTATAATTCACCCCTCCACTTT
>TRBV19|NA|TRBJ2-1|NA
CASKKGRGDEQFF
TGTGCCAGTAAAAAGGGTCGCGGGGATGAGCAGTTCTTC
>TRBV6-5|NA|TRBJ2-7|TRBD1
CASSYSRTGDQYF
TGTGCCAGCAGTTACTCGAGGACAGGGGACCAGTACTTC
>TRBV9|NA|TRBJ1-6|TRBD1
CASSVTGTDNSPLHF
TGTGCCAGCAGCGTGACAGGGACCGATAATTCACCCCTCCACTTT
>TRBV7-9|NA|TRBJ1-2|TRBD1
CASAMAGGHYGYTF
TGTGCCAGCGCTATGGCAGGGGGCCACTATGGCTACACCTTC
>TRBV19|few|TRBJ2-7|NA
CASRLQASSYEQYF
TGTGCCAGTAGGCTGCAGGCGAGCTCCTACGAGCAGTACTTC
>TRBV12-3/TRBV12-4|once|TRBJ2-5|NA
CASSLRGETQYF
TGTGCCAGCAGTTTACGGGGTGAGACCCAGTACTTC
>TRBV29-1|NA|TRBJ1-3|NA
CSVVPQTSGNTIYF
TGCAGCGTTGTTCCACAAACCTCTGGAAACACCATATATTTT
>TRBV7-8|NA|TRBJ2-7|TRBD2
CASSPREATYEQYF
TGTGCCAGCAGCCCGCGGGAGGCGACCTACGAGCAGTACTTC
>TRBV2|NA|TRBJ1-2|TRBD1
CASGGQGASYGYTF
TGTGCCAGCGGAGGACAGGGGGCTTCCTATGGCTACACCTTC
>TRBV30|NA|TRBJ2-1|TRBD2
CAWSAPPSGRGEQFF
TGTGCCTGGAGTGCCCCCCCTAGCGGGAGAGGTGAGCAGTTCTTC
>TRBV18|NA|TRBJ2-4|TRBD1
CASSPRTGNGIQYF
TGTGCCAGCTCACCTCGGACAGGGAATGGCATTCAGTACTTC
>TRBV27|NA|TRBJ2-7|NA
CASSLTGYEQYF
TGTGCCAGCAGTCTGACGGGGTATGAGCAGTACTTC
>TRBV9|few|TRBJ2-1|NA
CASSVSPGVGNEQFF
TGTGCCAGCAGCGTATCTCCAGGGGTTGGCAATGAGCAGTTCTTC
>TRBV4-1|NA|TRBJ1-2|NA
CASSQAGGNYGYTF
TGCGCCAGCAGCCAAGCTGGGGGGAACTATGGCTACACCTTC
>TRBV9|NA|TRBJ2-1|TRBD2
CASSAGLAANNEQFF
TGTGCCAGCAGCGCGGGACTAGCAGCCAACAATGAGCAGTTCTTC
>TRBV9|NA|TRBJ2-7|TRBD1
CASSPTPTGLINEQYF
TGTGCCAGCAGCCCAACCCCGACAGGGCTGATCAACGAGCAGTACTTC
>TRBV29-1|NA|TRBJ1-2|NA
CSARRGGINYGYTF
TGCAGCGCACGCCGGGGGGGGATAAACTATGGCTACACCTTC
>TRBV30|NA|TRBJ1-5|NA
CAWSVGHWGNQPQHF
TGTGCCTGGAGTGTGGGGCACTGGGGCAATCAGCCCCAGCATTTT
>TRBV6-5|NA|TRBJ2-1|NA
CASSYSAGYSYNEQFF
TGTGCCAGCAGTTACTCGGCGGGGTACTCCTACAATGAGCAGTTCTTC
>TRBV24-1|NA|TRBJ2-1|NA
CATRPTSGTYNEQFF
TGTGCCACCAGGCCCACGTCCGGGACCTACAATGAGCAGTTCTTC
>TRBV19|few|TRBJ1-5|TRBD1
CASSMEGQWGNQPQHF
TGTGCCAGTAGTATGGAGGGACAGTGGGGCAATCAGCCCCAGCATTTT
>TRBV9|NA|TRBJ2-7|NA
CASSGGQLPSYEQYF
TGTGCCAGCAGCGGGGGACAACTCCCCAGTTACGAGCAGTACTTC
>TRBV4-3|NA|TRBJ1-4|NA
CASSQGGGRVKLFF
TGCGCCAGCAGCCAAGGGGGGGGACGTGTAAAACTGTTTTTT
>TRBV6-5|NA|TRBJ2-7|TRBD2
CASSYSLAGGLQYF
TGTGCCAGCAGTTACAGCCTAGCGGGGGGTCTCCAGTACTTC
>TRBV25-1|NA|TRBJ2-7|TRBD1
CASSPGTGSYEQYF
TGTGCCAGCAGTCCCGGGACAGGGTCCTACGAGCAGTACTTC
>TRBV28|few|TRBJ2-6|TRBD1
CASRLQGAGANVLTF
TGTGCCAGCAGGTTACAGGGGGCTGGGGCCAACGTCCTGACTTTC
>TRBV7-2|NA|TRBJ2-7|TRBD1
CASSPRDRYPYEQYF
TGTGCCAGCAGCCCAAGGGACAGGTATCCCTACGAGCAGTACTTC
>TRBV19|NA|TRBJ2-5|NA
CASSRITRSKETQYF
TGTGCCAGTAGCCGAATAACTAGGTCCAAAGAGACCCAGTACTTC
>TRBV3-1/TRBV3-2|NA|TRBJ2-1|NA
CASSPRSFGEQFF
TGTGCCAGCAGCCCCAGGTCCTTCGGTGAGCAGTTCTTC
>TRBV27|NA|TRBJ1-5|NA
CASSFWGDDQPQHF
TGTGCCAGCAGTTTTTGGGGGGACGATCAGCCCCAGCATTTT
>TRBV18|NA|TRBJ1-4|NA
CASSPERSNEKLFF
TGTGCCAGCTCACCAGAACGGAGTAATGAAAAACTGTTTTTT
>TRBV21-1|NA|TRBJ1-3|NA
CASSKERSGNTIYF
TGTGCCAGCAGCAAGGAGCGCTCTGGAAACACCATATATTTT
>TRBV9|NA|TRBJ1-4|NA
CASSPSGSEKLFF
TGTGCCAGCAGCCCCTCGGGTAGTGAAAAACTGTTTTTT
>TRBV11-3|NA|TRBJ1-1|TRBD1
CASNQGALGTEAFF
TGTGCCAGCAATCAGGGGGCGCTTGGCACTGAAGCTTTCTTT
>TRBV5-8|NA|TRBJ2-1|TRBD2
CASSLGLAGVRYNEQFF
TGTGCCAGCAGCTTGGGACTAGCGGGAGTTCGATACAATGAGCAGTTCTTC
>TRBV27|once|TRBJ2-3|NA
CASSFWSRDTQYF
TGTGCCAGCAGTTTTTGGTCGAGGGATACGCAGTATTTT
>TRBV12-3/TRBV12-4|once|TRBJ1-5|NA
CASNRGRGQPQHF
TGTGCCAGCAATCGGGGGAGGGGACAGCCCCAGCATTTT
>TRBV10-3|once|TRBJ2-7|TRBD1
CAITRTGTYEQYF
TGTGCCATCACCCGGACAGGGACCTACGAGCAGTACTTC
>TRBV27|NA|TRBJ1-2|TRBD1
CASRSRTGPSGDYGYTF
TGTGCCAGCAGAAGCAGGACAGGGCCGTCTGGGGACTATGGCTACACCTTC
>TRBV27|NA|TRBJ1-4|TRBD1
CASGRGTGYEKLFF
TGTGCCAGCGGCCGGGGGACAGGATATGAAAAACTGTTTTTT